Reported below is one T cell receptor beta chain. This clone showed up just once. No cognate antigen has been identified for it. Base-call qualities are not available, and no considerably larger clone is one nucleotide away. This sample's time point label indicates: pretreatment peripheral blood. A cohort of about 31 patients with locally advanced or metastatic urothelial carcinoma, treated at Memorial Sloan Kettering on a trial protocol, was included. Peripheral blood mononuclear cells were collected pretreatment and during treatment, with between 1 and 8 total time points obtained per patient. The Qiagen DNeasy Blood extraction kit was used to purify genomic DNA from total PBMCs and tumor samples. PBMCs were collected pretreatment and during treatment, and were isolated and stored as previously described. The sample originates from a study of PD-L1 blockade in urothelial cancer (dated 2017 in TCRdb). Turning to the overall study: All patients started therapy around 2014 and received atezolizumab 1,200 mg intravenously every 3 weeks. About 90% of the roughly 30 patients were identified as males with urothelial cancer of bladder origin, and a prior smoking history was reported by 18 of 29 patients. An ECOG performance status of 0 or 1 was recorded for the patients, and 0 to 3 prior chemotherapy regimens had been received by the patients. Blood samples were analyzed 3 weeks after the start of treatment (second dose) and 6 weeks after the start of treatment. Blood samples yielded a median of roughly 150,000 T cells and approximately 83,000 unique TCRs, with median clonality about 0.08. The study was an exploratory multi-omic analysis of somatic, immune and clinical correlates of response to PD-L1 blockade with atezolizumab in urothelial cancer. Pretreatment tumor samples, along with matched peripheral blood collected serially before and after atezolizumab treatment, underwent TCR sequencing. Durable clinical benefit was defined as progression-free survival longer than 6 months, and TCR features were also tested against progression-free and overall survival. In the same patients, pretreatment tumors underwent whole exome sequencing and RNA sequencing in addition to TCR sequencing. Fewer than ten patients reached durable clinical benefit, while 20 patients did not. Pretreatment blood TCR-seq was available for 27 to 30 patients, at least one posttreatment blood collection was obtained for around 24 patients, and tumor TCR-seq was available for around 24 patients.

Synthetic TCR analog templates were spiked into each PCR to estimate absolute template abundance from read counts. The immunoSEQ assay was used to amplify TCRbeta CDR3 regions from genomic DNA with bias-controlled V and J gene primers. Sequencing of rearranged TCRbeta segments was performed at approximately 20X coverage. Regarding the original processing steps: Sequencing errors were corrected by clustering, and CDR3s were annotated against IMGT so that V, D and J genes could be assigned. Downstream analyses used only productive TCRbeta rearrangements and left out out-of-frame or stop-codon sequences. To compute clonality, Shannon entropy was normalized by the log of the number of unique productive sequences and then subtracted from one. Clones differing between time points or between blood and tumor were identified by Fisher's exact test with Benjamini-Hochberg correction at adjusted p below 0.01. TCRdb re-hosts the immuneACCESS table, in-frame sequences only. Its copies lack some clones; in the studies checked, an unresolved V gene accounts for under half of them, and the cause for the rest is not known. V, J and clone size are those of that table, while D and trimming were read from the DNA. The table for this sample lists tens of thousands of clones; around nine tenths of them were counted only once. Clones ranked in the top ten supply roughly 15% of the sample.

Paper-wide results and their limitations: Greater expansion of tumor-associated TCR clones in peripheral blood 3 weeks after the start of treatment was observed in patients with durable benefit (n of about 20, p = 0.022). A pretreatment peripheral blood TCR clonality below the median was linked to improved progression-free and overall survival. Because the sample size was small (n ≈ 29) and many exploratory analyses were performed, the results are intended to be hypothesis-generating.

This material consisted of PBMCs, taken around atezolizumab (anti-PD-L1) treatment. The sequence was collected from a woman aged 55-70 years with urothelial cancer.

The CDR3 reads CATHQVKNSNQPQHF. The DNA is as follows: TGTGCCACCCATCAGGTGAAAAATAGCAATCAGCCCCAGCATTTT. The rearranged chain carries TRBV6-1 and TRBJ1-5, with the D segment identity uncertain. V and J are truncated by 10 bases and 0 bases respectively, leaving an intervening sequence of 16 bases. The CDR3 starts with the cysteine, ends with the phenylalanine, and has 15 residues. Only CDR3 DNA is held: 45 bases, read in frame from base 1. According to the germline V gene, CDR1 reads MNHNS and CDR2 reads SASEGT.